This T cell receptor beta chain stems from a study of cytomegalovirus exposure and HLA in healthy donors. Study results and caveats: Later genetic work tied a missense DCLRE1C variant to beta-chain V and J trimming. Later, an analysis showed that TCR beta chains associated with HLA were more clonally expanded than others that were equally common. Per a prior analysis, the majority of TCR beta V segments were productive roughly 87% or roughly 30% of the time. Later, an analysis found that common viral pathogens appeared to be linked with several of the most significant clusters.

J lost 6 bases, V lost 0 bases, and 4 bases had no gene match. CDR1 and CDR2 from the germline V gene are SGHRS and YFSETQ. The CDR3 totals 15 residues. Amplification used 60 Vbeta primers and 13 Jbeta primers. Measured with immunoSEQ multiplex PCR; TCRdb has only the in-frame clones, and not every one. The data hold 160,000 or so clones, with around 80% observed a single time. As regards this clone: The antigen is not known.

The receptor's source is a woman aged 45-60 years in good health and CMV-seronegative. Sample: PBMCs. The chain has TRBV5-1 and TRBJ2-5; TRBD1 agrees at 11 bases. The CDR3 sequence is CASSLVDRGLKTQYF. The CDR3 DNA reads TGCGCCAGCAGCTTGGTGGACAGGGGGCTAAAGACCCAGTACTTC.